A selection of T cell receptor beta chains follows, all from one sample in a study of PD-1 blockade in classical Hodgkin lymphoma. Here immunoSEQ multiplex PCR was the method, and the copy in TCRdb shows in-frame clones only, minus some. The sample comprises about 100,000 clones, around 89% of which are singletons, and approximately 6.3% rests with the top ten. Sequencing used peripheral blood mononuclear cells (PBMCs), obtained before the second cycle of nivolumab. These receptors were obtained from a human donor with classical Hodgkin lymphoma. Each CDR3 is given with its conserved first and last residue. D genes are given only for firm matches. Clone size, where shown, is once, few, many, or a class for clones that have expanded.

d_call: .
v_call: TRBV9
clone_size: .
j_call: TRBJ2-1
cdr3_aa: CASSARETGDNEQFF
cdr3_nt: TGTGCCAGCAGCGCCAGGGAGACAGGAGACAATGAGCAGTTCTTC

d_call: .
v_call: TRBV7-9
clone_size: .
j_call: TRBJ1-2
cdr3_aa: CASSLDGLRGYGYTF
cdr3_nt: TGTGCCAGCAGCTTAGACGGGTTACGGGGCTATGGCTACACCTTC

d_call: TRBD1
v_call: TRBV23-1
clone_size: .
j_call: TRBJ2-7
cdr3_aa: CASTSGTEYYEQYF
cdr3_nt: TGCGCCAGCACTTCCGGGACAGAATACTACGAGCAGTACTTC

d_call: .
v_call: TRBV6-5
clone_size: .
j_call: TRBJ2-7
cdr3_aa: CASSYSGRDYEQYF
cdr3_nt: TGTGCCAGCAGTTACTCCGGACGGGACTACGAGCAGTACTTC

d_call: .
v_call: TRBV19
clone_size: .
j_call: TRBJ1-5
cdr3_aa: CASSDVGGNQPQHF
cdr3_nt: TGTGCCAGTAGTGACGTGGGGGGTAATCAGCCCCAGCATTTT

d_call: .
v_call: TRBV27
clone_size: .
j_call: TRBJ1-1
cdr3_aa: CASSPISGATEAFF
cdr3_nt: TGTGCCAGCAGTCCGATCTCAGGGGCCACTGAAGCTTTCTTT

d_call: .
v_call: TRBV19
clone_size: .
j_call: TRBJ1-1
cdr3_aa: CASRPERHREAFF
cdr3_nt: TGTGCCAGTAGACCGGAACGACACAGGGAGGCTTTCTTT

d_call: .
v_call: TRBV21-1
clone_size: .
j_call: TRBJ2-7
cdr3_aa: CASSKALARDSYEQYF
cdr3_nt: TGTGCCAGCAGCAAAGCGCTGGCCAGGGACTCCTACGAGCAGTACTTC

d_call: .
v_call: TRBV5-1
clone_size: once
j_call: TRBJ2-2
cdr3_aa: CASSLNTPGNTGELFF
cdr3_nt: TGCGCCAGCAGCTTGAACACCCCAGGGAACACCGGGGAGCTGTTTTTT

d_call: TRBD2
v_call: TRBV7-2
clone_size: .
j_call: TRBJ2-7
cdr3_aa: CASSYGTSGVYEQYF
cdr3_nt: TGTGCCAGCAGCTACGGGACTAGCGGGGTCTACGAGCAGTACTTC

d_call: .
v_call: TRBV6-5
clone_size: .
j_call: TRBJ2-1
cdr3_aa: CASSYRDNNEQFF
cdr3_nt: TGTGCCAGCAGTTACCGGGACAACAATGAGCAGTTCTTC

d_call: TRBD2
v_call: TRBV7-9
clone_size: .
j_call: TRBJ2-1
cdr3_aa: CASSPRSGGQNEQFF
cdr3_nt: TGTGCCAGCAGCCCTAGGAGCGGGGGTCAAAATGAGCAGTTCTTC

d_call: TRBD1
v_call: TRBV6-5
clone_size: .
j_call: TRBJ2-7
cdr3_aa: CASSLRGRPAEQYF
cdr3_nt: TGTGCCAGCAGTTTGAGGGGGCGACCCGCCGAGCAGTACTTC

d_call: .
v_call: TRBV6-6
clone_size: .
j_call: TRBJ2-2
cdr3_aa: CASSYRGGSTGELFF
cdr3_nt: TGTGCCAGCAGTTATAGGGGGGGAAGCACCGGGGAGCTGTTTTTT

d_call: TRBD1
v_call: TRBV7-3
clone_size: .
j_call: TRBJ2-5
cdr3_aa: CASSLTPGRGLQETQYF
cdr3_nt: TGTGCCAGCAGCTTAACCCCGGGCAGGGGGCTCCAAGAGACCCAGTACTTC

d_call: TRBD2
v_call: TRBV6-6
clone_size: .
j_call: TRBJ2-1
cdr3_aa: CASSLAGGAYNEQFF
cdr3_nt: TGTGCCAGCAGTCTAGCGGGGGGTGCCTACAATGAGCAGTTCTTC

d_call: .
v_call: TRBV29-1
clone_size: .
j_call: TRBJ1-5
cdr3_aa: CSVSDSPGQPQHF
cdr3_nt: TGCAGCGTTTCCGACAGTCCGGGTCAGCCCCAGCATTTT

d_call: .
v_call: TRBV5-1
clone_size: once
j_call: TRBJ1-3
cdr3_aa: CASSPYTGSGNTIYF
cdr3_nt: TGCGCCAGCAGCCCCTATACAGGATCCGGAAACACCATATATTTT

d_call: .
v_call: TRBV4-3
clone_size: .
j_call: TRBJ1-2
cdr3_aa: CASSQDGGQLNYGYTF
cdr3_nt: TGCGCCAGCAGCCAAGATGGTGGCCAGCTTAACTATGGCTACACCTTC

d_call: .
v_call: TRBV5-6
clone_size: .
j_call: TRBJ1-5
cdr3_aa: CASSSDSYSNQPQHF
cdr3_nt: TGTGCCAGCAGCTCAGACAGCTATAGCAATCAGCCCCAGCATTTT

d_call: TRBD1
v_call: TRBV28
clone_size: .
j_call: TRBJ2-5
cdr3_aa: CASSWGQSYQETQYF
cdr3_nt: TGTGCCAGCAGTTGGGGACAGTCCTACCAAGAGACCCAGTACTTC

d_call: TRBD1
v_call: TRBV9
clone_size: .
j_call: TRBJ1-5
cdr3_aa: CASSPAGQGNQPQHF
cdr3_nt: TGTGCCAGCAGCCCCGCCGGACAGGGCAATCAGCCCCAGCATTTT

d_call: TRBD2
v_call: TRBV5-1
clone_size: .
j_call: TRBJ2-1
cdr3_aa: CASSVTTSGGQHEQFF
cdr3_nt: TGCGCCAGCAGCGTGACGACTAGCGGGGGGCAGCATGAGCAGTTCTTC

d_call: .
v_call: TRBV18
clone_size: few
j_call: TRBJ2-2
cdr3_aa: CASSPDRFGELFF
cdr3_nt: TGTGCCAGCTCACCAGACAGGTTCGGGGAGCTGTTTTTT

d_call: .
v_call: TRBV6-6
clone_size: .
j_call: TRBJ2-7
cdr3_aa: CAARNRSSYEQYF
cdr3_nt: TGTGCCGCACGTAATCGGAGCTCCTACGAGCAGTACTTC

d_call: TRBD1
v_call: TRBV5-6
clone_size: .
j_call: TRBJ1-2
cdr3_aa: CASSRPEGANYGYTF
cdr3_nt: TGTGCCAGCAGCCGCCCGGAGGGGGCGAACTATGGCTACACCTTC

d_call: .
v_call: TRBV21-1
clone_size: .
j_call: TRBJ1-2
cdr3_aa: CASSKCSSGNANYGYTF
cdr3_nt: TGTGCCAGCAGCAAGTGTTCATCCGGCAACGCTAACTATGGCTACACCTTC

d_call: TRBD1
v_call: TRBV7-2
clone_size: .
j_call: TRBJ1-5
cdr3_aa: CASSPGTAEGPQHF
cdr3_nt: TGTGCCAGCAGCCCCGGGACAGCCGAAGGGCCCCAGCATTTT

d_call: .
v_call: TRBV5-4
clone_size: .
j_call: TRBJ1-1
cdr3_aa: CASSLRGSGTEAFF
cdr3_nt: TGTGCCAGCAGCTTGCGGGGGAGTGGTACTGAAGCTTTCTTT

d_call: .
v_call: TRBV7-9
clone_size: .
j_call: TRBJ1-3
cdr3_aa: CASSPRGSGNTIYF
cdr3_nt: TGTGCCAGCAGCCCCCGAGGCTCTGGAAACACCATATATTTT

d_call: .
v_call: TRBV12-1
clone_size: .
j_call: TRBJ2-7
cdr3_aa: CAVSSGQYF
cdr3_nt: TGTGCCGTCTCCTCAGGGCAGTACTTC

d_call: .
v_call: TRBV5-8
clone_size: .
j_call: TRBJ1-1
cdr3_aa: CASSLAFITEAFF
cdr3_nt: TGTGCCAGCAGCTTGGCATTTATAACTGAAGCTTTCTTT

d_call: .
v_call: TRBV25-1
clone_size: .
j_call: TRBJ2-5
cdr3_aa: CASSEYPTGGGETQYF
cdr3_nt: TGTGCCAGCAGTGAATACCCAACAGGGGGGGGAGAGACCCAGTACTTC

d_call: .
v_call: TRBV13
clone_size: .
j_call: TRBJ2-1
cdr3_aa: CASSPEGDYNEQFF
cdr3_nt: TGTGCCAGCAGCCCGGAGGGTGACTACAATGAGCAGTTCTTC

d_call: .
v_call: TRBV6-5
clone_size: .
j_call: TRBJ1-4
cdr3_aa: CASRPRRLVEKLFF
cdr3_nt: TGTGCCAGCAGACCGAGACGGCTCGTTGAAAAACTGTTTTTT

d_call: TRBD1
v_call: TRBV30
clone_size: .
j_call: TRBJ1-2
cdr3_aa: CAWNRGRVDYGYTF
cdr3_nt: TGTGCCTGGAACAGGGGGCGGGTTGACTATGGCTACACCTTC

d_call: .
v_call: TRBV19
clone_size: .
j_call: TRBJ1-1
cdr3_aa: CASSITGARDTEAFF
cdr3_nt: TGTGCCAGTAGTATAACCGGGGCGCGGGACACTGAAGCTTTCTTT

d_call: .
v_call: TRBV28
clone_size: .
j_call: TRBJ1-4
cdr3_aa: CASIGGAGDEKLFF
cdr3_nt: TGTGCCAGCATCGGGGGGGCAGGGGACGAAAAACTGTTTTTT

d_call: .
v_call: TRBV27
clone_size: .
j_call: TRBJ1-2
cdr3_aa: CASSSTPYIRALGYTF
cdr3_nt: TGTGCCAGCAGTTCAACTCCATATATCAGAGCTTTAGGCTACACCTTC

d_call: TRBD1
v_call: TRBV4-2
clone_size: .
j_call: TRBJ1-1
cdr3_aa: CASSQHWGQMNTEAFF
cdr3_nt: TGTGCCAGCAGCCAGCACTGGGGACAGATGAACACTGAAGCTTTCTTT

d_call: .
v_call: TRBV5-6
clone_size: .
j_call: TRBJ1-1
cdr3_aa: CASSLEGVTEAFF
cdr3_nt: TGTGCCAGCAGCTTGGAGGGGGTCACTGAAGCTTTCTTT

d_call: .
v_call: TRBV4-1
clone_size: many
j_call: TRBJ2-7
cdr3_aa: CASSQGTDLQQYF
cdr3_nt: TGCGCCAGCAGCCAAGGGACGGACTTACAGCAGTACTTC

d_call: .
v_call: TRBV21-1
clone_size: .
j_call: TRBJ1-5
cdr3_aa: CASSKVRRRVGNQPQHF
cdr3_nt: TGTGCCAGCAGCAAAGTTCGGCGACGGGTGGGAAATCAGCCCCAGCATTTT

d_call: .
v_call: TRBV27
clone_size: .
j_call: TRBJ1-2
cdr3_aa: CASRWTVRPYGYTF
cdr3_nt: TGTGCCAGCCGATGGACAGTTCGCCCCTATGGCTACACCTTC